Included here is one T cell receptor (beta chain) sequence, with context. What it binds is unknown. Produced via immunoSEQ multiplex PCR; TCRdb's table is partial and in-frame only. The sample has 25,000 to 30,000 clones, around 92% seen once. The data derive from a study of T cell responses to AZD1222 COVID-19 vaccine. Study-wide results and limits: Among AZD1222 vaccinees, only six were seropositive at baseline. Most donors were white British and more were female, and clonal diversity was possibly underestimated.

The sequence was collected from an adult who received the AZD1222 COVID-19 vaccine. This specimen was peripheral blood, taken 28 days after the second AZD1222 dose.

CDR3 nucleotides: TGTGCCAGCAGTTCGGCCCCAGGGAGAGTTAACTATGGCTACACCTTC. Translated: CASSSAPGRVNYGYTF. The gene calls are TRBV6-5 and TRBJ1-2, with D tentatively TRBD1 (5 bases). There are 16 residues in the CDR3. CDR1 is MNHEY, CDR2 SVGAGI, per germline. V was cut by 4 bases and J by 1 base, with 16 bases left in between.